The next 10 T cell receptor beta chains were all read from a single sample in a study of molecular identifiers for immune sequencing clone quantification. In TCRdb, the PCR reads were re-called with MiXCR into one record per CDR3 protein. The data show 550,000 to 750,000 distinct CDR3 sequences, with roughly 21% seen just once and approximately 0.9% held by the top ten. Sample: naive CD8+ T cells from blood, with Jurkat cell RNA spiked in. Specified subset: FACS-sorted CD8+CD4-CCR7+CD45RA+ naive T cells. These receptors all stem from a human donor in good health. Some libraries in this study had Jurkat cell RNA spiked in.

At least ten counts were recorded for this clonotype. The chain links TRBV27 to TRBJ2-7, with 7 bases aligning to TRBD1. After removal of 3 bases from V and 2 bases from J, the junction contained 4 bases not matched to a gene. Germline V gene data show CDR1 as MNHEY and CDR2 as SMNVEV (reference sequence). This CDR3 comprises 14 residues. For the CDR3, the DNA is TGTGCCAGCAGTTTTTACAGGGGTGCCTACGAGCAGTACTTC. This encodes CASSFYRGAYEQYF.

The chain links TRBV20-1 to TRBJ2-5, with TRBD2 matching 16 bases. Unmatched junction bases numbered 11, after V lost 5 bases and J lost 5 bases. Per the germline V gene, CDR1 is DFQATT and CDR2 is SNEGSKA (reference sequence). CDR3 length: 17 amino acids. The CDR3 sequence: CSALRMGLAGGGETQYF. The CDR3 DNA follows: TGCAGTGCTTTAAGGATGGGACTAGCGGGGGGGGGGGAGACCCAGTACTTC.

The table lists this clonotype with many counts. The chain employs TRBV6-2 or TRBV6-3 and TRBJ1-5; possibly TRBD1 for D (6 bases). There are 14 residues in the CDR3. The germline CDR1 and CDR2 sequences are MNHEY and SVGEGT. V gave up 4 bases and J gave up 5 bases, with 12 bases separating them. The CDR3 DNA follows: TGTGCCAGCAGTTTGGGACACGATGATCAGCCCCAGCATTTT. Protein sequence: CASSLGHDDQPQHF.

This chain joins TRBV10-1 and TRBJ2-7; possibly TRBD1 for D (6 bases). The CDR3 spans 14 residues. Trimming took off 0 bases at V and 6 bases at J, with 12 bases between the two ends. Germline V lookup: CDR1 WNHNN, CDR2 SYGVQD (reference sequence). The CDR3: CASSESGTLSEQYF. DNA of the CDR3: TGCGCCAGCAGTGAGTCCGGGACACTGTCCGAGCAGTACTTC.

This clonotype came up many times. The CDR3 is CSAEGGQDRRNTEAFF. CDR3 sequence (DNA): TGCAGTGCTGAGGGGGGGCAAGATCGAAGGAACACTGAAGCTTTCTTT. The chain employs TRBV20-1 and TRBJ1-1; D possibly corresponds to TRBD1 (6 bases). Trimming stripped 5 bases from V and 1 base from J, with 20 bases between. The CDR3 runs 16 residues. CDR1 is DFQATT, CDR2 SNEGSKA, per germline (reference sequence).

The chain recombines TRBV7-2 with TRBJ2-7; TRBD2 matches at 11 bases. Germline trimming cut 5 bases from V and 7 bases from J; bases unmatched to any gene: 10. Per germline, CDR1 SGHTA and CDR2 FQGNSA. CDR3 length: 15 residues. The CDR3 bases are TGTGCCAGCAGCATACTTAGCGGGGGGGCAAATGAGCAGTACTTC. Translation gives CASSILSGGANEQYF.

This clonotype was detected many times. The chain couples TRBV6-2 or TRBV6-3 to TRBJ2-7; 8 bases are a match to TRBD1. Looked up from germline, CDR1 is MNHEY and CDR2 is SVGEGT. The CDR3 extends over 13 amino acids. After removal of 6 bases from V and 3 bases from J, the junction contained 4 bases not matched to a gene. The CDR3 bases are TGTGCCAGCAGAAGACAGGGGAACTACGAGCAGTACTTC. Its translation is CASRRQGNYEQYF.

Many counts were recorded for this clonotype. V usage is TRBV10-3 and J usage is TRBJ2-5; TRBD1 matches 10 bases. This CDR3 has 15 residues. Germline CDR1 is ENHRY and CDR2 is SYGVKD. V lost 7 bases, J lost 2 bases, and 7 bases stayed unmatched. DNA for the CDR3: TGTGCCATCAATTACCCGGACAGGGGGCAAGAGACCCAGTACTTC. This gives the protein CAINYPDRGQETQYF.

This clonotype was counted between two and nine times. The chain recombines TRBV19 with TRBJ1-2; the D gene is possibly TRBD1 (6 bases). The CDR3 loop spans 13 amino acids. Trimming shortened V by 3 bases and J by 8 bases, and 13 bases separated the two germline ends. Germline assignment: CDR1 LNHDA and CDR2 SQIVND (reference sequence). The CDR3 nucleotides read TGTGCCAGTAGTATTTTGGGCGGGACAGGCTACACCTTC. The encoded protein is CASSILGGTGYTF.

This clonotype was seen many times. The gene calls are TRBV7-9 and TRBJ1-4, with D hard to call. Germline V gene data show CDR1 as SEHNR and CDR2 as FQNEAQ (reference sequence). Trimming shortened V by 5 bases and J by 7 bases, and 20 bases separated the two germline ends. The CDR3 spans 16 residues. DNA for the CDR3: TGTGCCAGCAGCCCTAGTGACGGGAGATGGCGTGAAAAACTGTTTTTT. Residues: CASSPSDGRWREKLFF.